The clone carrying this TCR beta chain was counted only a few times. The antigen remains undetermined. These data originate in a study of cytomegalovirus exposure and HLA in healthy donors. About the research overall: Researchers previously reported finding some 110 million unique TCR beta sequences from 170 million or so T cells. General study results and limits: The study labeled roughly 160 TCR beta chains cytomegalovirus-associated.

With 60 Vbeta and 13 Jbeta primers, the PCR was carried out. Per the study methods: A follow-up analysis tallied tens of millions of unique TCR beta chains, about 11 million shared. Produced via immunoSEQ multiplex PCR; TCRdb's table is partial and in-frame only. The DNA was the basis for D and trimming; V, J and clone size are from that table. This table holds 150,000 to 200,000 clones, 80% to 90% found once. Germline-derived CDR1 and CDR2 are MNHNY and SVGAGI (reference sequence). V was clipped by 5 bases and J by 9 bases; unmatched bases: 10. CDR3 size: 13 residues. The J gene is TRBJ2-7, the V gene TRBV6-6, with 7 positions matching TRBD1. The sequence derives from a woman between 50 and 59 years old in good health and CMV-seronegative. Sequenced sample: PBMCs. CDR3 in amino acids: CASSTGTVGAQYF. CDR3 nucleotides: TGTGCCAGCAGTACGGGGACAGTTGGCGCGCAGTACTTC.